The 9 T cell receptor beta chains listed next were all sequenced from one sample in a study of blood T cell repertoires in COVID-19. Repertoires were generated with immunoSEQ multiplex PCR, while TCRdb's copy carries only in-frame clones and drops some. Here the sample spans 150,000 to 200,000 clones, 85% to 90% being singletons. Sequenced input: peripheral blood. The receptor source for this set is a man aged 50 to 60 with active or convalescent COVID-19.

Comments on this clone: Within the sample, other DNA sequences also encode this same CDR3. The chain employs TRBV3-1 (or the pseudogene TRBV3-2) and TRBJ2-7; maybe TRBD1 (5 bases). V was clipped by 0 bases and J by 6 bases, with 9 bases between them. The CDR3 is made up of 13 amino acids. CDR1 is LGHDT, CDR2 YNNKEL, per germline (reference sequence). This chain's CDR3 is CASSQDRTGEQYF. Written as DNA, the CDR3 is TGTGCCAGCAGCCAAGATCGCACAGGCGAGCAGTACTTC.

The chain recombines TRBV27 with TRBJ2-1; the match to TRBD2 covers 9 bases. CDR1 MNHEY and CDR2 SMNVEV come from the germline V gene (reference sequence). The CDR3 is 14 residues long. V shed 3 bases and J 3 bases; nucleotides not matched to a gene: 0. CDR3 loop: CASSFSGSYNEQFF. In nucleotides, the CDR3 is TGTGCCAGCAGTTTTAGCGGGAGCTACAATGAGCAGTTCTTC.

This chain links TRBV24-1 with TRBJ1-1, with 7 nucleotides matching TRBD1. CDR3 length equals 13 residues. Germline V gene lookup returns CDR1 KGHDR and CDR2 SFDVKD. The ends lost 3 bases at V and 6 bases at J; junction bases unmatched: 3. The chain's CDR3 is CATSDPGTAEAFF. Here the CDR3 DNA reads TGTGCCACCAGTGATCCGGGGACAGCTGAAGCTTTCTTT.

The chain has TRBV11-3 and TRBJ2-6; perhaps TRBD1 as D (5 bases). The CDR3 contains 17 residues. V was shortened by 5 bases and J by 0 bases, with 14 bases between the two germline ends. The germline V gene encodes CDR1 SGHNT and CDR2 YENEEA. CDR3 in DNA: TGTGCCAGCAGCAAAATGGACATCAGCTCTGGGGCCAACGTCCTGACTTTC. It encodes CASSKMDISSGANVLTF.

This chain uses TRBV7-9 with TRBJ1-5; D gene unclear. V was cut by 3 bases and J by 5 bases, with 5 bases left in between. This CDR3 has 12 residues. The germline gives CDR1 SEHNR, CDR2 FQNEAQ (reference sequence). CDR3 bases: TGTGCCAGCAGCTTGGAGGATCAGCCCCAGCATTTT. Translated, it gives CASSLEDQPQHF.

Written as DNA, the CDR3 is TGTGCCAGCAGCCAATCGGGACAGGGGGGGACTGAAGCTTTCTTT. It is translated as CASSQSGQGGTEAFF. The V gene is TRBV11-3, the J gene TRBJ1-1; 11 bases align to TRBD1. V shed 5 bases and J 5 bases; nucleotides not matched to a gene: 7. The CDR3 has 15 residues. Germline CDR1 and CDR2: SGHNT and YENEEA. Combining the CDR3 with reference TRBV11-3 and TRBJ1-1 gives the whole variable domain EAGVVQSPRYKIIEKKQPVAFWCNPISGHNTLYWYLQNLGQGPELLIRYENEEAVDDSQLPKDRFSAERLKGVDSTLKIQPAELGDSAVYLCASSQSGQGGTEAFFGQGTRLTVV.

The chain couples TRBV13 to TRBJ2-7; 9 bases fit TRBD1. The J segment lost 0 bases and the V segment lost 5 bases, leaving 17 bases of the junction unmatched. Germline CDR1 reads PRHDT; CDR2 reads FYEKMQ (reference sequence). The CDR3 spans 19 residues. The CDR3 DNA reads TGTGCCAGCAGCCTCCGCCCGGGACAGGGAGGATGGGCCTCCTACGAGCAGTACTTC. It encodes CASSLRPGQGGWASYEQYF.

The chain recombines TRBV3-1 (or the pseudogene TRBV3-2) with TRBJ2-1, with D possibly TRBD1 on 6 matching bases. Germline CDR1 and CDR2: LGHDT and YNNKEL (reference sequence). Trimming cost V 0 bases and J 9 bases, with 18 bases left between them. There are 16 residues in the CDR3. For the CDR3, the DNA is TGTGCCAGCAGCCAAGATTACTGGGGGCCGGTAGGTGAGCAGTTCTTC. Residues: CASSQDYWGPVGEQFF.

The V call is TRBV20-1, the J call TRBJ2-7; tentatively, D is TRBD1 (5 bases). The CDR3 length is 14 residues. Germline CDR1 is DFQATT and CDR2 is SNEGSKA (reference sequence). Trimming took off 3 bases at V and 1 base at J, with 13 bases between the two ends. CDR3 nucleotide sequence: TGCAGTGCTAGTGACCAGGGAAAATCCTACGAGCAGTACTTC. It encodes CSASDQGKSYEQYF.